This T cell receptor beta chain is from a study of TIL therapy for anti-PD-1-resistant metastatic lung cancer. Study overall: Patients then received nivolumab; progressors got lymphodepletion, TIL and IL-2.

As to this clone: The antigen remains unidentified.

Overall study findings and caveats: TIL clonotype persistence in blood showed no apparent association with response.

Time point in this sample: pre-treatment sample, taken before nivolumab and TIL therapy. Sequencing used immunoSEQ v3. Data came from immunoSEQ multiplex PCR; TCRdb stores just in-frame clones and leaves some out. Found here are about 52,000 clones, 65% to 80% of them singletons; the top ten hold 4% to 5.5%. The TCR sequence derives from a woman aged 30 to 85 with non-small cell lung cancer. This material consisted of blood, taken at baseline.

The CDR3 DNA reads TGTGCCACCGGACGGTTCTCCTATAATTCACCCCTCCACTTT. It codes for CATGRFSYNSPLHF. The chain links TRBV6-6 to TRBJ1-6; D ambiguous. Trimming pared 10 bases from V and 0 bases from J, leaving 10 bases between. Germline V gives CDR1 MNHNY, CDR2 SVGAGI (reference sequence). This CDR3 has 14 residues.